Listed below are T cell receptor beta chains from one sample, sequenced in a study of human T cells and chemical hapten exposure. TCRdb re-derived calls from the RACE reads in MiXCR, one entry per CDR3 protein. The table has about 31,000 distinct CDR3 sequences, 6.5% to 9% seen once. The sample comprised whole blood. The origin of the receptors is a human donor in good health. Some clones in this sample may be carry-over from other donors' samples. The CDR3 runs from the conserved cysteine through the conserved F or W. The order of the fields is D gene, J gene, V gene, clone size, CDR3 protein, CDR3 DNA. A D gene is named only where the DNA matches it firmly. The listing skips clone size in some rows; elsewhere it reads once, few, many or a size class.

D: NA; J: TRBJ1-4; V: TRBV7-9; size: few; CDR3: CASSLDGGQGNEKLFF; DNA: TGTGCCAGCAGCTTAGACGGTGGTCAGGGGAATGAAAAACTGTTTTTT
D: TRBD2; J: TRBJ2-1; V: TRBV5-4; size: NA; CDR3: CASSLPLGLAGNWNEQFF; DNA: TGTGCCAGCAGCTTGCCACTAGGACTAGCGGGGAACTGGAATGAGCAGTTCTTC
D: NA; J: TRBJ1-5; V: TRBV12-3/TRBV12-4; size: few; CDR3: CASSWTGNQPQHF; DNA: TGTGCCAGCAGTTGGACAGGCAATCAGCCCCAGCATTTT
D: TRBD1; J: TRBJ2-7; V: TRBV5-1; size: many; CDR3: CASSLGKPGQGVHEQYF; DNA: TGCGCCAGCAGCTTGGGAAAACCGGGACAGGGGGTACACGAGCAGTACTTC
D: NA; J: TRBJ1-5; V: TRBV5-1; size: many; CDR3: CASSLRGEFNQPQHF; DNA: TGCGCCAGCAGCTTGCGGGGTGAATTCAATCAGCCCCAGCATTTT
D: NA; J: TRBJ2-7; V: TRBV27; size: few; CDR3: CATNPWPRRLLDEQYF; DNA: TGTGCCACCAATCCCTGGCCCCGGCGGCTCCTCGACGAGCAGTACTTC
D: NA; J: TRBJ1-6; V: TRBV6-6; size: NA; CDR3: CASSSWYGGFWDSPLHF; DNA: TGTGCCAGCAGTTCCTGGTACGGTGGATTTTGGGATTCACCCCTCCACTTT
D: TRBD1; J: TRBJ2-2; V: TRBV7-9; size: many; CDR3: CASSWDRENTGELFF; DNA: TGTGCCAGCAGCTGGGACAGGGAGAACACCGGGGAGCTGTTTTTT
D: NA; J: TRBJ1-6; V: TRBV6-2/TRBV6-3; size: many; CDR3: CASNQGTTSPLHF; DNA: TGTGCCAGCAATCAGGGAACGACTTCACCCCTCCACTTT
D: NA; J: TRBJ1-1; V: TRBV12-3/TRBV12-4; size: many; CDR3: CASSLNRWGPEAFF; DNA: TGTGCCAGCAGTTTAAACAGGTGGGGCCCTGAAGCTTTCTTT
D: TRBD1; J: TRBJ2-7; V: TRBV20-1; size: many; CDR3: CSAREPGTGSEQYF; DNA: TGCAGTGCTAGAGAGCCCGGGACAGGGTCCGAGCAGTACTTC
D: TRBD1; J: TRBJ1-5; V: TRBV6-5; size: NA; CDR3: CASSRRTGGGNQPQHF; DNA: TGTGCCAGCAGTCGTCGGACAGGGGGCGGCAATCAGCCCCAGCATTTT
D: TRBD2; J: TRBJ2-7; V: TRBV6-5; size: NA; CDR3: CASSYSASGPYEQYF; DNA: TGTGCCAGCAGTTACTCGGCTAGCGGGCCCTACGAGCAGTACTTC
D: NA; J: TRBJ1-1; V: TRBV20-1; size: many; CDR3: CSAPRPGSDTEAFF; DNA: TGCAGTGCCCCGAGGCCAGGGAGCGACACTGAAGCTTTCTTT
D: TRBD1; J: TRBJ2-3; V: TRBV19; size: NA; CDR3: CASSRTGCTDTQYF; DNA: TGTGCCAGTAGCCGGACAGGGTGCACAGATACGCAGTATTTT
D: TRBD2; J: TRBJ2-2; V: TRBV19; size: many; CDR3: CASRGLAGGTGELFF; DNA: TGTGCCAGTAGGGGACTAGCGGGAGGCACCGGGGAGCTGTTTTTT
D: NA; J: TRBJ1-4; V: TRBV7-2; size: NA; CDR3: CASSLERGREVTF; DNA: TGTGCCAGCAGCTTAGAGAGGGGGAGGGAGGTTACTTTT
D: NA; J: TRBJ2-3; V: TRBV5-5; size: NA; CDR3: CASSQSSTDTQYF; DNA: TGTGCCAGCAGCCAATCAAGTACAGATACGCAGTATTTT
D: TRBD2; J: TRBJ2-3; V: TRBV27; size: NA; CDR3: CASSLRSRTSGCTDTQYF; DNA: TGTGCCAGCAGTCTCCGATCGAGGACTAGCGGCTGCACAGATACGCAGTATTTT
D: NA; J: TRBJ2-6; V: TRBV6-5; size: many; CDR3: CASSPPPLTGANVLTF; DNA: TGTGCCAGCAGCCCCCCCCCTTTGACTGGGGCCAACGTCCTGACTTTC
D: NA; J: TRBJ2-3; V: TRBV27; size: many; CDR3: CASSLEQFSDTQYF; DNA: TGTGCCAGCAGTTTGGAGCAGTTCTCAGATACGCAGTATTTT
D: NA; J: TRBJ2-4; V: TRBV27; size: NA; CDR3: CASSLRGPVNIQYF; DNA: TGTGCCAGCAGTCTCCGGGGGCCGGTAAACATTCAGTACTTC
D: NA; J: TRBJ1-1; V: TRBV30; size: NA; CDR3: CAWSLATEAFF; DNA: TGTGCCTGGAGTCTGGCCACTGAAGCTTTCTTT
D: NA; J: TRBJ1-1; V: TRBV6-1; size: few; CDR3: CASSELRAVTEAFF; DNA: TGTGCCAGCAGTGAATTGCGGGCGGTGACTGAAGCTTTCTTT
D: TRBD2; J: TRBJ2-1; V: TRBV7-8; size: NA; CDR3: CASSPLRGGRTYNEQFF; DNA: TGTGCCAGCAGCCCACTCCGGGGCGGGAGGACCTACAATGAGCAGTTCTTC
D: NA; J: TRBJ1-1; V: TRBV20-1; size: NA; CDR3: CSASGPVRGDTEAFF; DNA: TGCAGTGCTAGTGGGCCTGTGCGAGGGGACACTGAAGCTTTCTTT